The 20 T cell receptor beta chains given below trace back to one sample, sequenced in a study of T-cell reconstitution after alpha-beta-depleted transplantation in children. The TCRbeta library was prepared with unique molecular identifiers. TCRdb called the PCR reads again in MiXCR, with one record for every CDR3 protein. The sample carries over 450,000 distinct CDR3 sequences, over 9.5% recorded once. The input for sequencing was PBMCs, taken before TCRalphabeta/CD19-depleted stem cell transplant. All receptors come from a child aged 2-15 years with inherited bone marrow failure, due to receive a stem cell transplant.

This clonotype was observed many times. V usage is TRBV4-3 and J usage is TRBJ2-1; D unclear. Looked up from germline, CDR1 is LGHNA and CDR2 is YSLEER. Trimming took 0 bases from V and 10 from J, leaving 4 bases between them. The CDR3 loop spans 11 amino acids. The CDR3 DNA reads TGCGCCAGCAGCCAAGAAAGGGAGCAGTTCTTC. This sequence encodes CASSQEREQFF.

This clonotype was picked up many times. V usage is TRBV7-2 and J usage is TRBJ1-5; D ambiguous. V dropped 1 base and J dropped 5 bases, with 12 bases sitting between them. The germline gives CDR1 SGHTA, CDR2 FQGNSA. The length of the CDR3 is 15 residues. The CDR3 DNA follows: TGTGCCAGCAGCTTAGAAGGTTTCTCCGATCAGCCCCAGCATTTT. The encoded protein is CASSLEGFSDQPQHF.

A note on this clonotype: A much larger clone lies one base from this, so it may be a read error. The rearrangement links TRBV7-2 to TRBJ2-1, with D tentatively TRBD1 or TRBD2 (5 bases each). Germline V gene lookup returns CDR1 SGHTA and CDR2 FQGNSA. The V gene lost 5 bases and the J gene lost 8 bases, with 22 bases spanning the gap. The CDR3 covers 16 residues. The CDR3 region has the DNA TGTGCCAGCAGCCAGGATGAGGGACGCCGGTACTATGAGCAGTTCTTC. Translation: CASSQDEGRRYYEQFF.

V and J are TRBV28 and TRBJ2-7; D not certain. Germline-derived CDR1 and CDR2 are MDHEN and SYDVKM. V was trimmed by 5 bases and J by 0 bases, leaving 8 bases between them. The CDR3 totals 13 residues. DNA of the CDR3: TGTGCCAGCAGTACCGGGTTCTCCTACGAGCAGTACTTC. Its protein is CASSTGFSYEQYF. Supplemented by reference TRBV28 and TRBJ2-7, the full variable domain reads DVKVTQSSRYLVKRTGEKVFLECVQDMDHENMFWYRQDPGLGLRLIYFSYDVKMKEKGDIPEGYSVSREKKERFSLILESASTNQTSMYLCASSTGFSYEQYFGPGTRLTVT.

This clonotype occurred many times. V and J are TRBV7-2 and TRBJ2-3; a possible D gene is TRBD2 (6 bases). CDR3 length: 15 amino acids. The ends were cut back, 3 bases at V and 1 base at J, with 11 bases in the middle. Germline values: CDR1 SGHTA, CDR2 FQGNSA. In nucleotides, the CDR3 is TGTGCCAGCAGCTTCGGGGGAGCGGGCACAGATACGCAGTATTTT. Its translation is CASSFGGAGTDTQYF.

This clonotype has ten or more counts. CDR3 bases: TGTGCCAGCAGGCTAGCGGGAGGGACAGATACGCAGTATTTT. Translation gives CASRLAGGTDTQYF. The gene calls are TRBV12-3 or TRBV12-4 and TRBJ2-3; 12 bases fit TRBD2. The CDR3 sequence is 14 residues long. Germline trimming cut 6 bases from V and 3 bases from J; bases unmatched to any gene: 1.

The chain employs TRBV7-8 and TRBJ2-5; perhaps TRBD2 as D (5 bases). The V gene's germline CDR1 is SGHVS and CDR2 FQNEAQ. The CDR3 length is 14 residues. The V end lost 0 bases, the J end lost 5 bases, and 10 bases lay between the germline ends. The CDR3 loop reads CASSLASAKETQYF. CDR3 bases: TGTGCCAGCAGCTTAGCTAGCGCGAAGGAGACCCAGTACTTC.

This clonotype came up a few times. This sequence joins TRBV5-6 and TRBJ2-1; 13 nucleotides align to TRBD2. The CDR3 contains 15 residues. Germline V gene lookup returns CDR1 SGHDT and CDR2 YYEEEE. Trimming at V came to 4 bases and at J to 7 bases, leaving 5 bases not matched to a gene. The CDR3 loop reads CASSPTSGRWNEQFF. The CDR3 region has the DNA TGTGCCAGCAGCCCGACTAGCGGGAGGTGGAATGAGCAGTTCTTC.

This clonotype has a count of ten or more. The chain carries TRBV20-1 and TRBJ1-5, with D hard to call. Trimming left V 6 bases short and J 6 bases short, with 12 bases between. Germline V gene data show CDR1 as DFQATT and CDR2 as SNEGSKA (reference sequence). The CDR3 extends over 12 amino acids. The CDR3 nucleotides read TGCAGTGCCCGGGAGGGCGGTCAGCCCCAGCATTTT. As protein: CSAREGGQPQHF.

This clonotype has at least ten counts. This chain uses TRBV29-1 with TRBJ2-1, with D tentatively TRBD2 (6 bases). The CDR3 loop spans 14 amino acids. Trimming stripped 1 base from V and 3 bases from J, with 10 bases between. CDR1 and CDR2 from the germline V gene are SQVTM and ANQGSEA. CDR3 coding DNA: TGCAGCGTTGAAGTGGCTAGCGACTACAATGAGCAGTTCTTC. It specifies CSVEVASDYNEQFF.

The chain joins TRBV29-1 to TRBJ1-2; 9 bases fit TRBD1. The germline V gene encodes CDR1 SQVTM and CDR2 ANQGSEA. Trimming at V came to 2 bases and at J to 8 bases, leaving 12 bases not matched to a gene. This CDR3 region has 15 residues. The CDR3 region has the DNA TGCAGCGTTGAAACGACCGGGACAGGGTTTGGCGGCTACACCTTC. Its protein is CSVETTGTGFGGYTF.

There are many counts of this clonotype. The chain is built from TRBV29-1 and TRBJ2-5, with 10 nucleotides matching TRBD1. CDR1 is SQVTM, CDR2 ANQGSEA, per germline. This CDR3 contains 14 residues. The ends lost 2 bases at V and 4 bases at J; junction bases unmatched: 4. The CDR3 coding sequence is TGCAGCGTTGAAAGAGGGACAGGGGCAGAGACCCAGTACTTC. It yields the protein CSVERGTGAETQYF.

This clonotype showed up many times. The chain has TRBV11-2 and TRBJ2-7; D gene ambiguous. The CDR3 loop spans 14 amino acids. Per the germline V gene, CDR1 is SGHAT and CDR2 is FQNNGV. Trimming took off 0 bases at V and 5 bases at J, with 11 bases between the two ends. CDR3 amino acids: CASSLDRVAHEQYF. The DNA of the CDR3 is TGTGCCAGCAGCTTAGACCGGGTCGCCCACGAGCAGTACTTC.

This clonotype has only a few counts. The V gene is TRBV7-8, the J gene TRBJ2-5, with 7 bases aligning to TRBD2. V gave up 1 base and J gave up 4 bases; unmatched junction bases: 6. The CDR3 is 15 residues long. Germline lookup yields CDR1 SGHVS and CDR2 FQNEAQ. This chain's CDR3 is CASSLGGGWGETQYF. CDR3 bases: TGTGCCAGCAGCTTAGGGGGGGGTTGGGGAGAGACCCAGTACTTC.

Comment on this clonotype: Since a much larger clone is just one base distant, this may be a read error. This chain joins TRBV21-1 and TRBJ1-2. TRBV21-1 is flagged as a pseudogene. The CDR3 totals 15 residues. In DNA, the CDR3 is TGTGCCAGCAGCAAAGGGCCGGCAGTGTTCTATGGCTACACCTTC. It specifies CASSKGPAVFYGYTF.

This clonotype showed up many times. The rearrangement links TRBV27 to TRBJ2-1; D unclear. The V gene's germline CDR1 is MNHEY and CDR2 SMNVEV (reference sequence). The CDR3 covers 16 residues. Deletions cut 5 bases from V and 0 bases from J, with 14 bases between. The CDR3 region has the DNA TGTGCCAGCAGTCATGATATGGGTAGCTCCTACAATGAGCAGTTCTTC. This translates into CASSHDMGSSYNEQFF.

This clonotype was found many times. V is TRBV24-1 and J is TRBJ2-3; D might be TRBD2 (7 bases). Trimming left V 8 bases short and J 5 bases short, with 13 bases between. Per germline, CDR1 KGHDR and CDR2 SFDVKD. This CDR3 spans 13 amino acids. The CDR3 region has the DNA TGTGCCACCAAGGCGGGGGCAGGAGATACGCAGTATTTT. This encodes CATKAGAGDTQYF.

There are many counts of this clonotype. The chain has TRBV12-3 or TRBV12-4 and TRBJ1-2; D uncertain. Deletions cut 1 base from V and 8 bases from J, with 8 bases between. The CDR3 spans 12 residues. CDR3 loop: CASSLEGNGYTF. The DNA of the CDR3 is TGTGCCAGCAGTTTAGAGGGTAACGGCTACACCTTC.

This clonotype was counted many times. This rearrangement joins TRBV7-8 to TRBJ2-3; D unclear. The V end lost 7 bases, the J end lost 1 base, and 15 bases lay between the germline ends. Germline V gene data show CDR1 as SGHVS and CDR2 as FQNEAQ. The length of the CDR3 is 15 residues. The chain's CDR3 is CASNIGAPGTDTQYF. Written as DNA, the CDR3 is TGTGCCAGCAACATTGGAGCCCCGGGCACAGATACGCAGTATTTT. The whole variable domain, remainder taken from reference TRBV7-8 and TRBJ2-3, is GAGVSQSPRYKVAKRGQDVALRCDPISGHVSLFWYQQALGQGPEFLTYFQNEAQLDKSGLPSDRFFAERPEGSVSTLKIQRTQQEDSAVYLCASNIGAPGTDTQYFGPGTRLTVL.

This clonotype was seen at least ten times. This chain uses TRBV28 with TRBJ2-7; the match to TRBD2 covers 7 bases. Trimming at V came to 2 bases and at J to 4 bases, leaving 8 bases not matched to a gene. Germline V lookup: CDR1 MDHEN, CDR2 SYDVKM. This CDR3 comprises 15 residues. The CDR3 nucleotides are TGTGCCAGCAGTTTAACGGGAGGCCCGTTTTACGAGCAGTACTTC. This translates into CASSLTGGPFYEQYF.